A single sample is the source of the 27 T cell receptor beta chains below, sequenced in a study of cytomegalovirus exposure and HLA in healthy donors. Data came from immunoSEQ multiplex PCR; TCRdb stores just in-frame clones and leaves some out. The profile shows about 180,000 clones, roughly 85% of them singletons. Sequenced material: PBMCs. These receptors were collected from a man between 18 and 29 years old in good health and CMV-seropositive.

The chain joins TRBV11-2 to TRBJ2-3; 14 nucleotides match TRBD2. From germline, CDR1 is SGHAT and CDR2 FQNNGV. V gave up 1 base and J gave up 6 bases; unmatched junction bases: 9. The CDR3 is 18 amino acids. CDR3 protein: CASSLVLGLAGVFDTQYF. The CDR3, as DNA: TGTGCCAGCAGCTTAGTTCTGGGACTAGCGGGAGTTTTTGATACGCAGTATTTT.

The rearrangement links TRBV19 to TRBJ1-6; 8 bases agree with TRBD1. The CDR3 runs to 15 residues. The trim removed 4 bases at V and 7 bases at J, leaving 6 bases unmatched. The germline V gene has CDR1 LNHDA and CDR2 SQIVND (reference sequence). CDR3 nucleotide sequence: TGTGCCAGTAGTACACCGACAGGGGCAAATTCACCCCTCCACTTT. It codes for CASSTPTGANSPLHF.

The chain links TRBV11-2 to TRBJ1-2; 7 bases are a match to TRBD1. The CDR3 length is 15 residues. The V segment lost 7 bases and the J segment 6 bases; nucleotides outside the gene matches: 14. Germline CDR1 SGHAT, CDR2 FQNNGV. CDR3 coding DNA: TGTGCCAGCACCGACAGAGGGGGCTCTCCGAATGGCTACACCTTC. It yields the protein CASTDRGGSPNGYTF.

This chain connects TRBV13 to TRBJ1-2, with 7 bases fitting TRBD1. Germline CDR1 and CDR2: PRHDT and FYEKMQ (reference sequence). The CDR3 loop spans 13 amino acids. With 3 bases clipped from V and 8 bases from J, the junction kept 6 bases outside the gene matches. CDR3 DNA sequence: TGTGCCAGCAGCTTTGGGACAGCCGAGGGCTACACCTTC. Its translation is CASSFGTAEGYTF.

The chain is built from TRBV7-6 and TRBJ2-7; tentative D call: TRBD1 (5 bases). CDR3 length: 14 residues. Germline V gene lookup returns CDR1 SGHVS and CDR2 FNYEAQ. V was clipped by 1 base and J by 2 bases, with 9 bases between them. The CDR3 here is CASSLEAGPYEQYF. The CDR3 DNA reads as TGTGCCAGCAGCTTAGAGGCAGGGCCCTACGAGCAGTACTTC.

This rearrangement joins TRBV7-2 to TRBJ2-7; 10 nucleotides agree with TRBD2. Germline V CDR1 and CDR2: SGHTA, FQGNSA. This CDR3 region has 16 residues. The V gene end was trimmed by 4 bases and the J gene end by 6 bases; junction bases not matched to a gene: 12. The CDR3 sequence is CASSSRTSGGGLEQYF. DNA of the CDR3: TGTGCCAGCAGCTCCCGGACTAGCGGAGGAGGGCTCGAGCAGTACTTC. Together with reference TRBV7-2 and TRBJ2-7, the CDR3 gives the full variable domain: GAGVSQSPSNKVTEKGKDVELRCDPISGHTALYWYRQSLGQGLEFLIYFQGNSAPDKSGLPSDRFSAERTGGSVSTLTIQRTQQEDSAVYLCASSSRTSGGGLEQYFGPGTRLTVT.

The chain uses TRBV2 and TRBJ2-1, with 7 bases lining up with TRBD2. Germline trimming cut 7 bases from V and 2 bases from J; bases unmatched to any gene: 11. From germline, CDR1 is SNHLY and CDR2 FYNNEI. The CDR3 is 16 residues long. CDR3 sequence (DNA): TGTGCCAGCAAGGCTAGCGGCATTGGGGCCTACAATGAGCAGTTCTTC. Translated, it gives CASKASGIGAYNEQFF. The full variable domain, rest sourced from reference TRBV2 and TRBJ2-1, is EPEVTQTPSHQVTQMGQEVILRCVPISNHLYFYWYRQILGQKVEFLVSFYNNEISEKSEIFDDQFSVERPDGSNFTLKIRSTKLEDSAMYFCASKASGIGAYNEQFFGPGTRLTVL.

This rearrangement joins TRBV30 to TRBJ1-3; D perhaps matches TRBD1 (5 bases). Looked up from germline, CDR1 is GTSNPN and CDR2 is SVGIG (reference sequence). The CDR3 totals 14 residues. Between the trimmed V and J ends, which lost 4 bases and 4 bases, there was a span of 14 bases. For the CDR3, the DNA is TGTGCCTGGACCGACTGGGGGGACGGAAACACCATATATTTT. Its translation: CAWTDWGDGNTIYF.

The chain is built from TRBV28 and TRBJ1-6, with D possibly TRBD1 on 5 matching bases. The CDR3 has 15 residues. In germline, CDR1 is MDHEN, CDR2 SYDVKM. Trimming cost V 7 bases and J 2 bases, with 12 bases left between them. The CDR3 spells CASKPPGAYNSPLHF. CDR3 bases: TGTGCCAGCAAACCGCCGGGGGCCTATAATTCACCCCTCCACTTT. The full variable domain, completed using reference TRBV28 and TRBJ1-6, is DVKVTQSSRYLVKRTGEKVFLECVQDMDHENMFWYRQDPGLGLRLIYFSYDVKMKEKGDIPEGYSVSREKKERFSLILESASTNQTSMYLCASKPPGAYNSPLHFGNGTRLTVT.

This chain joins TRBV30 and TRBJ1-2; 9 positions agree with TRBD1. Germline CDR1 and CDR2: GTSNPN and SVGIG (reference sequence). Trimming removed 3 bases from V and 8 bases from J; junction bases left unmatched: 7. CDR3 size: 13 residues. The chain's CDR3 is CAWRAQGARGYTF. Here the CDR3 DNA reads TGTGCCTGGAGGGCACAGGGGGCGCGGGGCTACACCTTC.

This clone was recorded a few times. The V call is TRBV5-4, the J call TRBJ2-1; 8 positions agree with TRBD1. V dropped 4 bases and J dropped 9; count of bases not matched to a gene: 6. From germline, CDR1 is SGHNT and CDR2 YYREEE (reference sequence). This CDR3 contains 13 residues. The CDR3 DNA reads as TGTGCCAGCAGCAGGACAGGGATGGGTGAGCAGTTCTTC. Its translation is CASSRTGMGEQFF. The full variable domain, rest sourced from reference TRBV5-4 and TRBJ2-1, is ETGVTQSPTHLIKTRGQQVTLRCSSQSGHNTVSWYQQALGQGPQFIFQYYREEENGRGNFPPRFSGLQFPNYSSELNVNALELDDSALYLCASSRTGMGEQFFGPGTRLTVL.

The V and J genes are TRBV2 and TRBJ2-3, with a weak D call TRBD2 (6 bases). Germline V gene sequence: CDR1 SNHLY, CDR2 FYNNEI. This CDR3 comprises 14 residues. Trimming removed 9 bases from V and 0 bases from J, with 13 bases in between. The CDR3 nucleotides read TGTGCCAGAGGGGATAGCGGTAGCACAGATACGCAGTATTTT. It translates to CARGDSGSTDTQYF.

This sequence joins TRBV19 and TRBJ2-7, with TRBD1 as a possible D gene (5 bases). The CDR3 has 13 residues. The V gene lost 0 bases and the J gene lost 3 bases, with 6 bases spanning the gap. The germline V gene encodes CDR1 LNHDA and CDR2 SQIVND (reference sequence). The CDR3 region is CASSIDQGYEQYF. In nucleotides, the CDR3 is TGTGCCAGTAGTATAGATCAGGGCTACGAGCAGTACTTC.

There are a few counts of this clone. The chain joins TRBV19 to TRBJ1-2; 8 nucleotides match TRBD1. This CDR3 is 14 amino acids long. V lost 5 bases and J lost 3; bases outside the gene matches: 5. The germline CDR1 and CDR2 sequences are LNHDA and SQIVND (reference sequence). The CDR3 loop reads CASSSTGEDYGYTF. CDR3 nucleotide sequence: TGTGCCAGTAGTTCGACAGGGGAGGACTATGGCTACACCTTC.

V gene TRBV11-3 combines with J gene TRBJ1-1, with D possibly matching TRBD1 (6 bases). Germline assignment: CDR1 SGHNT and CDR2 YENEEA. Deletions cut 1 base from V and 3 bases from J, with 6 bases between. The CDR3 runs to 13 residues. The chain's CDR3 is CASSLGGHTEAFF. The CDR3 bases are TGTGCCAGCAGCTTAGGGGGGCACACTGAAGCTTTCTTT.

The V and J genes are TRBV5-5 and TRBJ1-1, with D perhaps matching TRBD1 (6 bases). CDR3 size: 13 residues. Trimming cost V 0 bases and J 4 bases, with 7 bases left between them. Germline V gene data show CDR1 as SGHKS and CDR2 as YYEKEE (reference sequence). The CDR3 region has the DNA TGTGCCAGCAGCTTGGAAGGGGGCACTGAAGCTTTCTTT. It translates to CASSLEGGTEAFF. Filled out from reference TRBV5-5 and TRBJ1-1, the complete variable domain reads DAGVTQSPTHLIKTRGQQVTLRCSPISGHKSVSWYQQVLGQGPQFIFQYYEKEERGRGNFPDRFSARQFPNYSSELNVNALLLGDSALYLCASSLEGGTEAFFGQGTRLTVV.

This clone has only one observation. The chain has TRBV10-3 and TRBJ1-3, with no clear D. The CDR3 extends over 14 amino acids. Trimming shortened V by 4 bases and J by 1 base, and 8 bases separated the two germline ends. Per germline, CDR1 ENHRY and CDR2 SYGVKD. The CDR3 bases are TGTGCCATCAGTGTGGGGAGTTCTGGAAACACCATATATTTT. Encoded protein: CAISVGSSGNTIYF.

The chain employs TRBV7-9 and TRBJ2-1, with a possible D match to TRBD1 (6 bases). The CDR3 runs 15 residues. V was cut by 4 bases and J by 12 bases, with 22 bases left in between. CDR1 is SEHNR, CDR2 FQNEAQ, per germline (reference sequence). CDR3 residues: CASSSAGMDRVGQFF. The CDR3 region has the DNA TGTGCCAGCAGCTCCGCTGGGATGGACAGAGTCGGGCAGTTCTTC.

This clone was counted a few times. The rearrangement joins TRBV4-1 to TRBJ2-7; TRBD1 agrees at 8 bases. Germline CDR1 and CDR2: MGHRA and YSYEKL. The CDR3 is 15 residues long. Germline trimming cut 1 base from V and 2 bases from J; bases unmatched to any gene: 4. CDR3 residues: CASSQAWTGTYEQYF. As DNA, the CDR3 is TGCGCCAGCAGCCAAGCTTGGACAGGGACCTACGAGCAGTACTTC.

This sequence joins TRBV7-6 and TRBJ2-5; 9 nucleotides agree with TRBD2. The V gene end was trimmed by 0 bases and the J gene end by 6 bases; junction bases not matched to a gene: 11. The germline gives CDR1 SGHVS, CDR2 FNYEAQ. The CDR3 is made up of 17 amino acids. CDR3 amino acids: CASSLALGRGGMKTQYF. The CDR3 DNA is TGTGCCAGCAGCTTAGCGTTGGGGCGGGGGGGCATGAAGACCCAGTACTTC.

The chain is built from TRBV5-1 and TRBJ2-2, with TRBD2 as a possible D gene (6 bases). Germline-derived CDR1 and CDR2 are SGHRS and YFSETQ. V was pared by 4 bases and J by 5 bases, with 18 bases between. The CDR3 covers 16 residues. This CDR3 reads CASSPGTSHPTGELFF. The CDR3 coding sequence is TGCGCCAGCAGCCCCGGGACTTCACACCCGACCGGGGAGCTGTTTTTT.

V is TRBV7-2 and J is TRBJ2-3; a weak D match, TRBD1 (5 bases). The CDR3 runs to 16 residues. The germline V and J ends were trimmed by 1 base and 3 bases, with 14 bases remaining between them. Germline-derived CDR1 and CDR2 are SGHTA and FQGNSA. CDR3 DNA: TGTGCCAGCAGCTTAGGGCGTGGGGCAGGAACAGATACGCAGTATTTT. Protein: CASSLGRGAGTDTQYF.

The chain uses TRBV5-1 and TRBJ2-5; D is undetermined. This CDR3 contains 14 residues. CDR1 is SGHRS, CDR2 YFSETQ, per germline. Trimming took 4 bases from V and 5 from J, leaving 15 bases between them. The CDR3, as DNA: TGCGCCAGCAGCGCCCAAAACCCCCAGGAGACCCAGTACTTC. It specifies CASSAQNPQETQYF.

This clone was found a few times. The chain couples TRBV19 to TRBJ1-3; no clear D gene. The length of the CDR3 is 12 residues. Trimming stripped 8 bases from V and 0 bases from J, with 5 bases between. CDR1 is LNHDA, CDR2 SQIVND, per germline (reference sequence). CDR3 region: CASGGSGNTIYF. For the CDR3, the DNA is TGTGCCAGTGGAGGCTCTGGAAACACCATATATTTT.

This chain links TRBV6-1 with TRBJ2-7; D call uncertain. Germline V gene sequence: CDR1 MNHNS, CDR2 SASEGT. There are 12 residues in the CDR3. Trimming cost V 5 bases and J 9 bases, with 14 bases left between them. CDR3 DNA sequence: TGTGCCAGCAGTAGCCCCCTTGGTGGGCAGTACTTC. Protein: CASSSPLGGQYF.

Here the CDR3 reads CASSSQRGRQETQYF. In nucleotides, the CDR3 is TGTGCCAGTAGTAGCCAGCGGGGCCGCCAAGAGACCCAGTACTTC. V and J are TRBV19 and TRBJ2-5, with 7 bases aligning to TRBD2. From germline, CDR1 is LNHDA and CDR2 SQIVND (reference sequence). This CDR3 spans 15 amino acids. The trim removed 4 bases at V and 1 base at J, leaving 6 bases unmatched.

A few counts support this clone. The genes are TRBV7-9 and TRBJ1-2; perhaps TRBD1 as D (6 bases). The germline V and J ends were trimmed by 3 bases and 5 bases, with 13 bases remaining between them. CDR1 and CDR2 from the germline V gene are SEHNR and FQNEAQ (reference sequence). This CDR3 region has 14 residues. The CDR3 DNA sequence: TGTGCCAGCAGCTTCGAACAGGGAAAGTATGGCTACACCTTC. Its translation is CASSFEQGKYGYTF. Using reference TRBV7-9 and TRBJ1-2 for the parts outside the CDR3, the full variable domain is DTGVSQNPRHKITKRGQNVTFRCDPISEHNRLYWYRQTLGQGPEFLTYFQNEAQLEKSRLLSDRFSAERPKGSFSTLEIQRTEQGDSAMYLCASSFEQGKYGYTFGSGTRLTVV.